This section outlines one T cell receptor (beta chain) sequence together with its context. Germline-derived CDR1 and CDR2 are MDHEN and SYDVKM. The CDR3 runs 14 residues. V dropped 5 bases and J dropped 4; count of bases not matched to a gene: 8. These data are taken from a study of technical replicates of blood from several donors. Profiled with immunoSEQ multiplex PCR; TCRdb holds only in-frame clones, not every one. This repertoire shows some 93,000 clones, 95% found once; its top ten account for roughly 0.28%. The V and J genes are TRBV28 and TRBJ2-7; 7 positions agree with TRBD1. The receptor's source is a human donor in good health. The sequenced sample was T cells isolated from PBMCs. The CDR3 bases are TGTGCCAGCAGTCCGCCGGGACAGACGTACGAGCAGTACTTC. It encodes CASSPPGQTYEQYF.